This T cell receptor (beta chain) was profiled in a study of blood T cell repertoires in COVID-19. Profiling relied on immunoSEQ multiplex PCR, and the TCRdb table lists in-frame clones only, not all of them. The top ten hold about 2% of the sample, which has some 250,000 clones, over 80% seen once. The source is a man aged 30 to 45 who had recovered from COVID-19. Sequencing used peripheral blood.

The CDR3 region has the DNA TGTGCCAGCAGCTTGCGGGGGGCGTATGAGCAGTACTTC. It specifies CASSLRGAYEQYF. The gene calls are TRBV5-4 and TRBJ2-7, with D tentatively TRBD2 (7 bases). The CDR3 consists of 13 residues. Germline assignment: CDR1 SGHNT and CDR2 YYREEE (reference sequence). The V end lost 1 base, the J end lost 7 bases, and 12 bases lay between the germline ends.